The clone carrying this TCR beta chain was counted many times. Its antigen remains unknown. Trimming took 8 bases from V and 0 from J, leaving 11 bases between them. The CDR3 is 14 residues long. CDR1 is ENHRY, CDR2 SYGVKD, per germline. The data were obtained in a study of naive and memory T cell subsets. Study-level points and caveats: TCR transcript changes with activation or differentiation may affect this RNA method.

The SP2 primer and nested alpha and beta constant region primers amplified ligated cDNA in four rounds. Blood and skin TCR RNA was reverse transcribed with alpha and beta constant primers. TCRdb re-derived calls from the 5' RACE reads in MiXCR, one entry per CDR3 protein. The data show about 48,000 distinct CDR3 sequences, 4.7% seen once. An oligonucleotide containing a UMI was ligated to the 3' end of TCR cDNA. Whole-blood samples were 2 to 3 ml of peripheral blood from healthy adult volunteers. Cells were not sorted; total RNA input targeted about 1 to 1000 ng. The chain recombines TRBV10-3 with TRBJ1-3; D is possibly TRBD1 (5 bases). The receptor was derived from a female donor in good health. The CDR3 bases are TGTGCCATCGCGGACACCCGCTCTGGAAACACCATATATTTT. This codes for CAIADTRSGNTIYF.